This entry describes one T cell receptor beta chain. The antigen is undetermined. Survey level was the resolution at which the v3.0 immunoSEQ assay ran. Sequencing was performed with immunoSEQ multiplex PCR; in TCRdb, only in-frame clones are kept and a portion is missing. In the table there are tens of thousands of clones, roughly 85% of which are singletons. The CDR3 has 15 residues. V dropped 5 bases and J dropped 0 bases, with 12 bases sitting between them. CDR1 is MNHEY, CDR2 SMNVEV, per germline (reference sequence). This specimen belongs to a study of long-term antiretroviral therapy in people with HIV. The overall study: Collection dates of the earliest samples fall about a decade before the 2015 immediate-ART recommendation. Overall study findings and caveats: In samples taken after ART, diversity increased but remained below transplant donor control levels. It was observed that HIV repertoires exhibited narrower CDR3 length ranges than controls. Blood specimens, gathered between 2004 and 2017, were possibly obtained under older ART regimens.

The chain is built from TRBV27 and TRBJ2-3; D unclear. This clonotype was obtained from a woman in her fifties or sixties with HIV. The material sequenced was unsorted PBMCs, taken 3.1 years after starting antiretroviral therapy. The CDR3 reads CASSPRPSSTDTQYF. The CDR3 coding sequence is TGTGCCAGCAGTCCGAGGCCCTCTAGCACAGATACGCAGTATTTT.